The source of this T cell receptor (beta chain) is a study of cytomegalovirus exposure and HLA in healthy donors. The CDR3 covers 14 residues. V shed 6 bases and J shed 1 base, with 9 bases lying between them. Germline values: CDR1 SGHAT, CDR2 FQNNGV. Primers: 60 Vbeta forward and 13 Jbeta reverse. Repertoires were generated with immunoSEQ multiplex PCR, while TCRdb's copy carries only in-frame clones and drops some. There are about 65,000 clones in the sample; roughly two thirds occur only once, and 2.5% to 3% lies in the top ten. Findings and limits, study-wide: HLA alleles were associated with 16,000 or so TCR beta sequences in a later analysis at 0.05 false discovery rate. According to the study, roughly 160 TCR beta chains were cytomegalovirus-associated.

The sample holds a few counts of this clone. The antigen is not known. Samples came from healthy bone marrow donors. Sequenced input: PBMCs. The chain has TRBV11-2 and TRBJ2-2; D call uncertain. The receptor comes from a man aged 25-40 years in good health and CMV-seronegative. The CDR3 DNA reads TGTGCCAGCAGTCTCGGTAGGAACACCGGGGAGCTGTTTTTT. Amino acids: CASSLGRNTGELFF.